Below are 15 T cell receptor beta chains sequenced from a single sample in a study of early T cells in non-severe SARS-CoV-2 infection. MiXCR was run by TCRdb on the 5' RACE reads, yielding one entry per CDR3 protein. This sample has some 66,000 distinct CDR3 sequences, with roughly 9.1% found just once. Sequencing was performed on whole blood. These receptors originate from an adult who was a healthcare worker with PCR-confirmed SARS-CoV-2 infection or an uninfected control (not recorded which).

The table lists this clonotype with a few counts. The chain carries TRBV7-2 and TRBJ2-3; TRBD2 agrees at 12 bases. The CDR3 runs 17 residues. Trimming took 6 bases from V and 4 from J; bases not matched to a gene: 11. Germline V gives CDR1 SGHTA, CDR2 FQGNSA. The CDR3 sequence is CASSKASGRAPPDTQYF. CDR3 bases: TGTGCCAGCAGTAAGGCTAGCGGGAGGGCCCCCCCAGATACGCAGTATTTT.

This clonotype was observed at least ten times. The rearrangement uses TRBV28 and TRBJ2-5; the D is unclear. V was cut by 6 bases and J by 6 bases, with 20 bases left in between. The CDR3 covers 15 residues. The germline V gene encodes CDR1 MDHEN and CDR2 SYDVKM. This CDR3 is CASSPNRAARQTQYF. The CDR3 DNA reads TGTGCCAGCAGCCCCAATAGGGCAGCGCGGCAGACCCAGTACTTC.

This clonotype was counted between two and nine times. V usage is TRBV20-1 and J usage is TRBJ2-2; D is ambiguous. This CDR3 region has 12 residues. The V gene's germline CDR1 is DFQATT and CDR2 SNEGSKA (reference sequence). The chain's CDR3 is CSIGRNTGELFF. Written as DNA, the CDR3 is TGCAGCATTGGGCGTAACACCGGGGAGCTGTTTTTT.

There are many counts of this clonotype. The chain has TRBV29-1 and TRBJ2-7, with TRBD2 matching 13 bases. Trimming removed 4 bases from V and 3 bases from J; junction bases left unmatched: 6. Germline V gene lookup returns CDR1 SQVTM and CDR2 ANQGSEA. CDR3 length equals 15 residues. CDR3 sequence reads: CSVARLAGGVYEQYF. Here the CDR3 DNA reads TGCAGCGTTGCCCGACTAGCGGGAGGTGTCTACGAGCAGTACTTC.

The J gene is TRBJ2-1, the V gene TRBV18; TRBD2 matches 9 bases. The CDR3 has 15 amino acids. V lost 1 base to trimming and J lost 5 bases; unmatched junction nucleotides: 3. Germline CDR1 is KGHSH and CDR2 is LQKENI. The CDR3 loop reads CASSPLAGDDNEQFF. The CDR3 nucleotides are TGTGCCAGCTCACCACTAGCGGGAGACGACAATGAGCAGTTCTTC.

This clonotype showed up many times. The gene calls are TRBV14 and TRBJ1-5; the D is unclear. Trimming removed 5 bases at V and 7 bases at J, with 15 bases between. This CDR3 has 14 amino acids. CDR1 and CDR2 (germline): SGHDN, FVKESK. The CDR3, as DNA: TGTGCCAGCAGCGACGTCCCCTTGGGGCAGCCCCAGCATTTT. Its translation: CASSDVPLGQPQHF.

V and J are TRBV11-2 and TRBJ2-3; 10 nucleotides match TRBD1. The germline gives CDR1 SGHAT, CDR2 FQNNGV. V lost 1 base, J lost 0 bases, and 4 bases stayed unmatched. The CDR3 is made up of 17 amino acids. The CDR3 loop reads CASSLGGQGSSTDTQYF. CDR3 DNA sequence: TGTGCCAGCAGCTTAGGGGGACAGGGGAGTAGCACAGATACGCAGTATTTT. The full variable domain, rest sourced from reference TRBV11-2 and TRBJ2-3, is EAGVAQSPRYKIIEKRQSVAFWCNPISGHATLYWYQQILGQGPKLLIQFQNNGVVDDSQLPKDRFSAERLKGVDSTLKIQPAKLEDSAVYLCASSLGGQGSSTDTQYFGPGTRLTVL.

This clonotype was counted between two and nine times. The chain couples TRBV9 to TRBJ2-7, with 14 nucleotides matching TRBD2. The V segment lost 7 bases and the J segment 7 bases; nucleotides outside the gene matches: 19. The germline V gene encodes CDR1 SGDLS and CDR2 YYNGEE. This CDR3 spans 18 amino acids. This chain's CDR3 is CASSRGAGTSGSSGEQYF. CDR3 nucleotide sequence: TGTGCCAGCTCTCGAGGGGCCGGGACTAGCGGGAGTTCGGGTGAGCAGTACTTC.

This clonotype was recorded a few times. The chain carries TRBV11-1 and TRBJ2-7; tentative D call: TRBD1 (6 bases). Germline V CDR1 and CDR2: SGHAT, FQDESV (reference sequence). V was cut by 4 bases and J by 0 bases, with 10 bases left in between. This CDR3 has 14 amino acids. DNA for the CDR3: TGTGCCAGCAGCTCGGACAGTCCCTCCTACGAGCAGTACTTC. This encodes CASSSDSPSYEQYF.

The chain combines TRBV7-3 with TRBJ1-3; tentative D call: TRBD1 (5 bases). The length of the CDR3 is 14 residues. The V gene's germline CDR1 is SGHTA and CDR2 FQGTGA. V dropped 3 bases and J dropped 4 bases, with 10 bases sitting between them. CDR3: CASSLRGDGNTIYF. In nucleotides, the CDR3 is TGTGCCAGCAGCTTGCGGGGGGACGGAAACACCATATATTTT.

This chain connects TRBV29-1 to TRBJ2-7; D ambiguous. This CDR3 region has 12 residues. The germline V gene has CDR1 SQVTM and CDR2 ANQGSEA. The V end lost 1 base, the J end lost 2 bases, and 6 bases lay between the germline ends. CDR3 sequence reads: CSVEGRPYEQYF. The DNA for the CDR3 is TGCAGCGTTGAAGGCCGACCCTACGAGCAGTACTTC.

This clonotype was seen repeatedly, ten times or more. The V call is TRBV7-6, the J call TRBJ2-1; D is uncertain. Germline V gives CDR1 SGHVS, CDR2 FNYEAQ. V gave up 6 bases and J gave up 6 bases, with 9 bases separating them. This CDR3 comprises 12 residues. The DNA for the CDR3 is TGTGCCAGCAGTCGGACCCGCAATGAGCAGTTCTTC. Translation gives CASSRTRNEQFF. Supplemented by reference TRBV7-6 and TRBJ2-1, the full variable domain reads GAGVSQSPRYKVTKRGQDVALRCDPISGHVSLYWYRQALGQGPEFLTYFNYEAQQDKSGLPNDRFSAERPEGSISTLTIQRTEQRDSAMYRCASSRTRNEQFFGPGTRLTVL.

This chain links TRBV20-1 with TRBJ2-3, with 14 positions matching TRBD2. The CDR3 has 15 amino acids. Germline CDR1 reads DFQATT; CDR2 reads SNEGSKA (reference sequence). The V segment lost 1 base and the J segment 9 bases; nucleotides outside the gene matches: 6. CDR3 sequence: CSARGLAGGAATQYF. The DNA of the CDR3 is TGCAGTGCTAGAGGACTAGCGGGAGGGGCGGCGACGCAGTATTTT.

This clonotype occurred many times. This sequence joins TRBV11-2 and TRBJ1-1; D gene ambiguous. V shed 1 base and J shed 3 bases, with 9 bases lying between them. Germline V lookup: CDR1 SGHAT, CDR2 FQNNGV. The length of the CDR3 is 14 residues. The CDR3 nucleotides are TGTGCCAGCAGCTTAGGGGTCCTGGACACTGAAGCTTTCTTT. Protein sequence: CASSLGVLDTEAFF. Looking up the rest from reference TRBV11-2 and TRBJ1-1 gives the full variable domain: EAGVAQSPRYKIIEKRQSVAFWCNPISGHATLYWYQQILGQGPKLLIQFQNNGVVDDSQLPKDRFSAERLKGVDSTLKIQPAKLEDSAVYLCASSLGVLDTEAFFGQGTRLTVV.

This clonotype was found a few times. The chain employs TRBV5-1 and TRBJ1-2; no definite D call. With 4 bases removed from V and 5 bases from J, the gap between germline ends came to 12 bases. CDR1 is SGHRS and CDR2 is YFSETQ in the germline V gene. This CDR3 comprises 13 residues. CDR3 coding DNA: TGCGCCAGCAGCCTGGAGGAACTATATGGCTACACCTTC. Residues: CASSLEELYGYTF.